A selection of T cell receptor beta chains follows, all from one sample in a study of T cells in tuberculosis. Data came from immunoSEQ multiplex PCR; TCRdb stores just in-frame clones and leaves some out. The table includes approximately 59,000 clones, approximately 85% detected once. The sample comprised CD1b-GMM tetramer-negative cells sorted from PBMCs. Source of these receptors: an adult woman with latent tuberculosis. The CDR3 runs from the conserved cysteine through the conserved F or W. A D gene is named only where the DNA matches it firmly. Clone size is given for some rows only: seen once, a few or many times, or a class if the clone is expanded.

NA,NA,TRBV19,TRBJ1-5,CASSLTEYSNQPQHF,TGTGCCAGTAGTCTGACAGAGTATAGCAATCAGCCCCAGCATTTT
few,NA,TRBV15,TRBJ2-3,CATSREQSYTQYF,TGTGCCACCAGCAGAGAACAGAGCTACACGCAGTATTTT
NA,NA,TRBV4-2,TRBJ2-2,CASSQGEGRVGNTGELFF,TGTGCCAGCAGCCAAGGCGAAGGGAGAGTTGGCAACACCGGGGAGCTGTTTTTT
once,TRBD1,TRBV6-7,TRBJ2-3,CASSPTDKRGTGGADTQYF,TGTGCCAGCAGCCCCACCGACAAAAGGGGGACAGGGGGAGCAGATACGCAGTATTTT
once,TRBD2,TRBV29-1,TRBJ2-1,CSAMTSREQFF,TGCAGCGCTATGACTAGCAGAGAGCAGTTCTTC
NA,NA,TRBV4-1,TRBJ1-2,CASSPNVQGPYGYTF,TGCGCCAGCAGCCCCAACGTGCAGGGTCCCTATGGCTACACCTTC
NA,NA,TRBV10-3,TRBJ2-1,CAIQGQGNEQFF,TGTGCCATACAGGGACAAGGAAATGAGCAGTTCTTC
NA,TRBD1,TRBV19,TRBJ2-1,CASSPGQGNNYNEQFF,TGTGCCAGTAGCCCAGGACAGGGGAATAACTACAATGAGCAGTTCTTC
NA,TRBD1,TRBV4-1,TRBJ1-1,CASSQFQTGETEAFF,TGCGCCAGCAGCCAATTTCAGACAGGGGAAACTGAAGCTTTCTTT
NA,NA,TRBV4-3,TRBJ1-6,CASSQDGGVNSPLHF,TGCGCCAGCAGCCAAGACGGGGGGGTAAATTCACCCCTCCACTTT
NA,NA,TRBV7-9,TRBJ2-5,CASSLSANEETQYF,TGTGCCAGCAGCTTATCTGCGAACGAAGAGACCCAGTACTTC
NA,NA,TRBV5-6,TRBJ1-1,CASSFMSGMNTEAFF,TGTGCCAGCAGCTTTATGTCAGGAATGAACACTGAAGCTTTCTTT
NA,TRBD1,TRBV7-9,TRBJ2-2,CASSFQGAENTGELFF,TGTGCCAGCAGCTTCCAGGGGGCCGAGAACACCGGGGAGCTGTTTTTT
NA,NA,TRBV27,TRBJ2-1,CASSFDSSYNEQFF,TGTGCCAGCAGTTTTGACAGCTCCTACAATGAGCAGTTCTTC
NA,TRBD1,TRBV12-5,TRBJ2-7,CASAIPSPGQTNYEQYF,TGTGCTAGTGCCATCCCCTCCCCGGGACAGACCAACTACGAGCAGTACTTC
NA,TRBD2,TRBV2,TRBJ2-3,CAQQATSGVTDTQYF,TGTGCCCAACAAGCGACTAGCGGGGTCACAGATACGCAGTATTTT
NA,NA,TRBV9,TRBJ1-4,CASSVGQGKEKLFF,TGTGCCAGCAGCGTAGGTCAGGGGAAGGAAAAACTGTTTTTT
NA,TRBD1,TRBV29-1,TRBJ1-4,CSVEGTGGGDEKLFF,TGCAGCGTTGAAGGGACAGGGGGCGGGGATGAAAAACTGTTTTTT
once,TRBD2,TRBV10-3,TRBJ2-7,CAIRPGLESTYEQYF,TGTGCCATCAGACCGGGACTAGAGTCCACCTACGAGCAGTACTTC
NA,TRBD2,TRBV27,TRBJ2-1,CASSFKLTSGYNEQFF,TGTGCCAGCAGTTTCAAGTTGACTAGCGGGTACAATGAGCAGTTCTTC
NA,TRBD2,TRBV7-8,TRBJ2-1,CASSLLAGEVNEQFF,TGTGCCAGCAGCTTATTAGCGGGAGAGGTAAATGAGCAGTTCTTC
NA,NA,TRBV28,TRBJ2-1,CASSFDSTEQFF,TGTGCCAGCAGTTTTGACAGTACTGAGCAGTTCTTC
NA,NA,TRBV5-6,TRBJ2-1,CASSLFFGNEQFF,TGTGCCAGCAGCTTGTTTTTCGGGAATGAGCAGTTCTTC
NA,NA,TRBV4-2,TRBJ1-2,CASSQNRQGGYTF,TGTGCCAGCAGCCAAAACAGGCAGGGTGGCTACACCTTC
NA,TRBD2,TRBV5-1,TRBJ2-4,CASSSSLVVAGGNIQYF,TGCGCCAGCAGTTCATCCCTGGTGGTAGCGGGGGGGAACATTCAGTACTTC